This T cell receptor (beta chain) was sequenced in a study of regulatory T cells in long-lasting Graves disease. The V gene end was trimmed by 4 bases and the J gene end by 5 bases; junction bases not matched to a gene: 8. The CDR3 is 16 residues long. Germline V gene sequence: CDR1 SGHAT, CDR2 FQNNGV. Findings and limits, study-wide: Patients whose Graves' disease persisted exhibited lower TCR diversity than those newly diagnosed.

Time point denoted: newly diagnosed GD, antithyroid drugs for less than 3 months. Making the TCR library involved RNA that had been extracted from PBMCs. The TCR beta library used iRepertoire HTBI primers with Arm-PCR amplification of CDR3. MiXCR, run by TCRdb on the multiplex PCR reads, gives a single entry per CDR3 protein. Of some 560,000 distinct CDR3 sequences in the sample, 15% to 20% were seen once. A note on this clonotype: The target antigen is unknown.

These same data were also listed under a study on T cells in Graves' hyperthyroidism and ophthalmopathy. That work adds: Researchers ran a first-round RT-PCR on the TCR CDR3 using the HTBI primer set.

The starting material was peripheral blood mononuclear cells (PBMCs), obtained at new diagnosis, from a patient treated with antithyroid drugs. V usage is TRBV11-2 and J usage is TRBJ2-1; 10 bases map to TRBD2. This receptor was obtained from a woman aged 40-65 years with Graves disease. This chain's CDR3 is CASSSPSGGADNEQFF. CDR3 nucleotide sequence: TGTGCCAGCAGCTCCCCAAGCGGGGGGGCGGACAATGAGCAGTTCTTC.